These 25 T cell receptor beta chains came from one sample sequenced in a study of blood T cell repertoires in COVID-19. Only in-frame clones appear in the TCRdb table, and some are missing; sequencing was by immunoSEQ multiplex PCR. This table holds under 400,000 clones, roughly 90% found once. Input material: peripheral blood. These receptors originate from a man in his late teens or twenties with active or convalescent COVID-19.

The chain combines TRBV2 with TRBJ1-5; no clear D. Trimming pared 5 bases from V and 4 bases from J, leaving 12 bases between. Germline V gene data show CDR1 as SNHLY and CDR2 as FYNNEI. The CDR3 consists of 14 residues. CDR3: CASSLSGWNQPQHF. CDR3 sequence (DNA): TGTGCCAGCAGTTTGTCGGGATGGAATCAGCCCCAGCATTTT.

V usage is TRBV10-3 and J usage is TRBJ2-7; the match to TRBD1 covers 7 bases. The CDR3 sequence is 13 residues long. After removal of 10 bases from V and 0 bases from J, the junction contained 6 bases not matched to a gene. From germline, CDR1 is ENHRY and CDR2 SYGVKD. The CDR3 bases are TGTGCCACCCAACAGGGGTCCTCCTACGAGCAGTACTTC. It specifies CATQQGSSYEQYF.

A remark on this clone: This specimen includes other DNA sequences encoding the same CDR3. The rearrangement joins TRBV9 to TRBJ2-3; no reliable D call. V lost 2 bases, J lost 4 bases, and 5 bases lay in between. Looked up from germline, CDR1 is SGDLS and CDR2 is YYNGEE. The CDR3 runs 12 residues. CDR3 in amino acids: CASSVAADTQYF. DNA of the CDR3: TGTGCCAGCAGCGTTGCGGCAGATACGCAGTATTTT.

V is TRBV9 and J is TRBJ2-1; 8 bases align to TRBD2. Trimming took 3 bases from V and 6 from J; bases not matched to a gene: 11. This CDR3 comprises 16 residues. CDR1 and CDR2 from the germline V gene are SGDLS and YYNGEE. CDR3 residues: CASSALVAGGGNEQFF. The CDR3 region has the DNA TGTGCCAGCAGCGCCTTAGTCGCGGGAGGTGGCAATGAGCAGTTCTTC. Based on the CDR3 plus reference TRBV9 and TRBJ2-1, the full variable domain is DSGVTQTPKHLITATGQRVTLRCSPRSGDLSVYWYQQSLDQGLQFLIQYYNGEERAKGNILERFSAQQFPDLHSELNLSSLELGDSALYFCASSALVAGGGNEQFFGPGTRLTVL.

The chain uses TRBV25-1 and TRBJ1-4, with D possibly matching TRBD1 (6 bases). Germline assignment: CDR1 MGHDK and CDR2 SYGVNS. V shed 8 bases and J shed 4 bases, with 17 bases lying between them. CDR3 length: 15 amino acids. CDR3 bases: TGTGCCAGCGCCGCAGGGGTTCTTTTTAATGAAAAACTGTTTTTT. It encodes CASAAGVLFNEKLFF.

V and J are TRBV5-6 and TRBJ2-7, with TRBD1 identical over 11 bases. Losses at the gene ends were 7 bases for V and 4 bases for J; bases not matched to a gene: 7. In germline, CDR1 is SGHDT, CDR2 YYEEEE. This CDR3 has 14 amino acids. Here the CDR3 reads CASGEGTGGYEQYF. In DNA form, the CDR3 reads TGTGCCAGCGGGGAGGGGACAGGGGGTTACGAGCAGTACTTC.

J is TRBJ2-1 and V is TRBV29-1, with TRBD1 matching over 8 bases. Trimming at V came to 7 bases and at J to 9 bases, leaving 2 bases not matched to a gene. This CDR3 has 10 residues. The germline V gene encodes CDR1 SQVTM and CDR2 ANQGSEA. The CDR3 reads CSATGGEQFF. CDR3 bases: TGCAGCGCTACAGGGGGTGAGCAGTTCTTC.

This clone has a single count. This rearrangement joins TRBV5-1 to TRBJ2-7, with D perhaps TRBD1 (5 bases). Germline V gene lookup returns CDR1 SGHRS and CDR2 YFSETQ. The CDR3 consists of 12 residues. V was pared by 2 bases and J by 6 bases, with 9 bases between. CDR3 sequence: CASSFSGREQYF. DNA of the CDR3: TGCGCCAGCAGCTTTTCAGGGCGCGAGCAGTACTTC.

The genes are TRBV19 and TRBJ2-7, with 7 nucleotides matching TRBD1. Per germline, CDR1 LNHDA and CDR2 SQIVND (reference sequence). V shed 3 bases and J 5 bases; nucleotides not matched to a gene: 10. This CDR3 region has 15 residues. The chain's CDR3 is CASSIKGQTGNEQYF. In nucleotides, the CDR3 is TGTGCCAGTAGTATTAAAGGGCAGACAGGGAACGAGCAGTACTTC.

The sample holds one count of this clone. In the same sample, other DNA sequences code for this CDR3. This CDR3 is CASSFGGGTEAFF. The CDR3 nucleotides are TGTGCCAGCAGTTTTGGGGGAGGCACTGAAGCTTTCTTT. V and J are TRBV27 and TRBJ1-1; TRBD1 is a possible D gene (5 bases). V lost 3 bases, J lost 4 bases, and 9 bases lay in between. Germline V CDR1 and CDR2: MNHEY, SMNVEV (reference sequence). The CDR3 is 13 amino acids.

The chain recombines TRBV28 with TRBJ2-7, with D maybe TRBD2 (6 bases). The germline CDR1 and CDR2 sequences are MDHEN and SYDVKM. The CDR3 is 13 amino acids. Trimming took off 8 bases at V and 1 base at J, with 12 bases between the two ends. The CDR3 DNA is TGTGCCAGCCACGAGAGCGGGTCCTACGAGCAGTACTTC. This gives the protein CASHESGSYEQYF. The full variable domain, in which reference TRBV28 and TRBJ2-7 provide the parts outside the CDR3, is DVKVTQSSRYLVKRTGEKVFLECVQDMDHENMFWYRQDPGLGLRLIYFSYDVKMKEKGDIPEGYSVSREKKERFSLILESASTNQTSMYLCASHESGSYEQYFGPGTRLTVT.

The chain recombines TRBV4-2 with TRBJ2-1, with 9 bases identical to TRBD2. Germline values: CDR1 LGHNA, CDR2 YNFKEQ. V lost 4 bases to trimming and J lost 7 bases; unmatched junction nucleotides: 5. This CDR3 has 14 amino acids. CDR3 protein: CASSPREGINEQFF. CDR3 coding DNA: TGTGCCAGCAGCCCGCGGGAGGGCATTAATGAGCAGTTCTTC.

This chain uses TRBV27 with TRBJ2-2; 9 bases are shared with TRBD1. CDR3 length: 17 amino acids. The J segment lost 1 base and the V segment lost 2 bases, leaving 5 bases of the junction unmatched. Germline loops: CDR1 MNHEY, CDR2 SMNVEV (reference sequence). The CDR3 DNA follows: TGTGCCAGCAGTTTAACTCCGGGACAGGGGAACACCGGGGAGCTGTTTTTT. This encodes CASSLTPGQGNTGELFF.

The chain has TRBV3-1 (or the pseudogene TRBV3-2) and TRBJ1-1; D call uncertain. The V end was cut by 0 bases, the J end by 9 bases, with 11 bases between. The germline gives CDR1 LGHDT, CDR2 YNNKEL (reference sequence). The CDR3 is 13 residues long. CDR3 sequence: CASSQDSSEKAFF. In DNA form, the CDR3 reads TGTGCCAGCAGCCAAGATTCCAGCGAGAAAGCTTTCTTT.

CDR3 residues: CATSNRASSSYEQYF. In DNA form, the CDR3 reads TGTGCCACCAGCAACCGGGCTAGCAGCTCCTACGAGCAGTACTTC. The chain uses TRBV15 and TRBJ2-7; D is possibly TRBD2 (5 bases). The V end lost 4 bases, the J end lost 0 bases, and 13 bases lay between the germline ends. Germline CDR1 is LNHNV and CDR2 is YYDKDF (reference sequence). The CDR3 covers 15 residues.

The chain's CDR3 is CASSPVFTGQETQYF. The CDR3 DNA sequence: TGTGCCAGCAGCCCCGTTTTTACAGGTCAAGAGACCCAGTACTTC. This chain connects TRBV7-9 to TRBJ2-5; tentative D call: TRBD1 (5 bases). The germline V and J ends were trimmed by 5 bases and 2 bases, with 15 bases remaining between them. The CDR3 is made up of 15 amino acids. CDR1 SEHNR and CDR2 FQNEAQ come from the germline V gene (reference sequence).

The rearrangement uses TRBV9 and TRBJ1-1; D not certain. The CDR3 totals 13 residues. V gave up 2 bases and J gave up 3 bases, with 8 bases separating them. In germline, CDR1 is SGDLS, CDR2 YYNGEE. CDR3 in DNA: TGTGCCAGCAGCGTTTACGGTCACACTGAAGCTTTCTTT. Its protein product is CASSVYGHTEAFF.

The rearrangement links TRBV4-1 to TRBJ1-5, with D tentatively TRBD1 (5 bases). CDR1 and CDR2 from the germline V gene are MGHRA and YSYEKL. The length of the CDR3 is 15 residues. Trimming removed 3 bases from V and 2 bases from J, with 11 bases in between. CDR3 protein: CASSHRDYGNQPQHF. The CDR3, as DNA: TGCGCCAGCAGCCACAGGGATTACGGCAATCAGCCCCAGCATTTT.

This clone occurred once. The CDR3 region has the DNA TGTGCCACCAGCAGAGATTACAGAACGCACACTGAAGCTTTCTTT. This encodes CATSRDYRTHTEAFF. This chain links TRBV15 with TRBJ1-1, with no clear D. V was shortened by 0 bases and J by 3 bases, with 11 bases between the two germline ends. The CDR3 runs to 15 residues. Germline lookup yields CDR1 LNHNV and CDR2 YYDKDF (reference sequence). Variable domain in full (rest from reference TRBV15 and TRBJ1-1): DAMVIQNPRYQVTQFGKPVTLSCSQTLNHNVMYWYQQKSSQAPKLLFHYYDKDFNNEADTPDNFQSRRPNTSFCFLDIRSPGLGDTAMYLCATSRDYRTHTEAFFGQGTRLTVV.

This chain connects TRBV28 to TRBJ1-4; 7 bases agree with TRBD1. Losses at the gene ends were 5 bases for V and 6 bases for J; bases not matched to a gene: 6. This CDR3 comprises 14 residues. In germline, CDR1 is MDHEN, CDR2 SYDVKM. The CDR3 spells CASSPTGSYEKLFF. The CDR3 coding sequence is TGTGCCAGCAGTCCGACAGGGAGTTATGAAAAACTGTTTTTT. Complete variable domain (other parts from reference TRBV28 and TRBJ1-4): DVKVTQSSRYLVKRTGEKVFLECVQDMDHENMFWYRQDPGLGLRLIYFSYDVKMKEKGDIPEGYSVSREKKERFSLILESASTNQTSMYLCASSPTGSYEKLFFGSGTQLSVL.

V gene TRBV5-1 combines with J gene TRBJ1-4; TRBD1 might be the D (5 bases). This CDR3 comprises 13 residues. Germline V gene data show CDR1 as SGHRS and CDR2 as YFSETQ. The germline V and J ends were trimmed by 4 bases and 8 bases, with 12 bases remaining between them. The CDR3, as DNA: TGCGCCAGCAGCGGCCAGGGTGCGGAAAAACTGTTTTTT. This encodes CASSGQGAEKLFF.

The rearrangement joins TRBV2 to TRBJ2-3, with TRBD2 identical over 9 bases. There are 16 residues in the CDR3. The ends lost 6 bases at V and 4 bases at J; junction bases unmatched: 11. Looked up from germline, CDR1 is SNHLY and CDR2 is FYNNEI. CDR3 residues: CASRAVSGGYADTQYF. The CDR3 coding sequence is TGTGCCAGCAGGGCGGTTAGCGGGGGCTATGCAGATACGCAGTATTTT.

V gene TRBV4-1 combines with J gene TRBJ1-4; perhaps TRBD1 as D (5 bases). The CDR3 contains 14 residues. V was trimmed by 3 bases and J by 3 bases, leaving 8 bases between them. The germline V gene has CDR1 MGHRA and CDR2 YSYEKL. CDR3 in DNA: TGCGCCAGCAGCCACGACAGATCTAATGAAAAACTGTTTTTT. The encoded protein is CASSHDRSNEKLFF.

V is TRBV6-6 and J is TRBJ2-1, with D possibly TRBD2 on 5 matching bases. Germline V CDR1 and CDR2: MNHNY, SVGAGI (reference sequence). The germline V and J ends were trimmed by 0 bases and 9 bases, with 9 bases remaining between them. CDR3 length: 13 residues. In nucleotides, the CDR3 is TGTGCCAGCAGTTACTCCCTTGGGAGTGAGCAGTTCTTC. Translation gives CASSYSLGSEQFF.

The chain links TRBV6-1 to TRBJ1-4; 8 bases are shared with TRBD1. CDR1 and CDR2 (germline): MNHNS, SASEGT. Trimming cost V 1 base and J 5 bases; bases outside gene matches: 3. There are 15 residues in the CDR3. CDR3 residues: CASSEGRTGNEKLFF. CDR3 coding DNA: TGTGCCAGCAGTGAAGGCAGGACAGGGAATGAAAAACTGTTTTTT.